Detailed here is one TCR beta chain. This clonotype was detected a few times. Its antigen has not been determined. No quality values exist for individual bases; no much larger clone is one base distant. This sample was taken from a study of identical twins (dated by TCRdb to the mid-2010s). Concerning the study at large: To test whether fetal clonotypes persist, this study deep-sequenced TCR alpha and beta repertoires from monozygotic twins, from unrelated adults of various ages, and from cord blood. To rule out contamination, the twin experiments were replicated at different times with different library preparation protocols.

V loses 2 bases, J loses 3 bases, and the germline ends lie 11 bases apart. As encoded in the germline V gene, CDR1 is MNHEY while CDR2 is SVGEGT. The CDR3 runs 14 amino acids, cysteine and phenylalanine included. The DNA shown is the 42-base CDR3, in frame from base 1. What the study reported, not specific to this receptor: Fewer insertions were carried by abundant cord blood beta clonotypes; a weaker similar trend was observed in young adult naive repertoires, while no such trend was observed in memory repertoires. Invariant T cells such as MAIT and iNKT could partly confound zero-insertion analyses, though diverse VJ usage argued against this for most clonotypes. Because the same donors could not be followed over many years, the conclusions depended on cross-sectional statistical analysis. A weaker excess of twin sharing was found in beta out-of-frame sequences because the signal-to-noise ratio was lowered by fewer shared sequences. Compared with coincidental sharing between unrelated individuals, out-of-frame TCR alpha sequences shared between twins had an excess of sequences with low generation probability. Out-of-frame TCR alpha sharing in monozygotic twins was systematically underestimated by recombination models, whereas sharing between unrelated individuals was in agreement with the recombination models.

All donors were healthy Caucasians. Three pairs of female monozygotic twins, all aged roughly 18 to 29 years, made up the twin cohort. The RNA used for TCR libraries was isolated from peripheral blood mononuclear cells. Receptor libraries were prepared by 5' RACE. Sequencing used an Illumina HiSeq 2000. A universal primer binding site was introduced by template switching, and a unique molecular identifier was present in the final cDNA, enabling accurate counting of TCR cDNA molecules. Specific primers in the conserved constant-segment region were used to synthesize first-strand cDNA for TCR alpha and beta chains. Each cDNA library was double barcoded, with a SMART-Mk sample barcode plus Illumina barcodes, to control for contamination. TruSeq adapter sequences, together with Illumina sample barcodes, were added in two successive PCR steps. The TCR alpha and beta cDNA libraries were sequenced on the Illumina HiSeq platform using custom primers. The authors processed their data as follows. MiGEC was used to process raw reads and extract unique molecular identifiers, and MiXCR was used to find CDR3 positions. Recombination models were inferred per individual with the repgenHMM and IGoR tools using an EM algorithm. Shared clonotypes were analyzed with the tcR package in R, and sharing was normalized by the product of cloneset sizes. To study raw recombination free of thymic and clonal selection effects, out-of-frame nonproductive sequences were analyzed. The public reads were quality trimmed at Q25 with fastp and then assembled into clones with MiXCR by TCRdb, keeping productive beta chains. Duplicate CDR3 protein sequences are folded into a single record with the most common DNA and genes. V and J calls and clone size were set by TCRdb, not the authors. Recorded for this sample are approximately 680,000 distinct CDR3 sequences; 7% to 7.5% of them occurred a single time. 1.6% of the sample is held by the ten biggest clonotypes.

A further study also used this sample, focusing on yellow fever vaccine responses in identical twins. Drawing on the second study: The T cell response to vaccination in identical twins was reported by the authors to appear partly convergent and partly personalized. The study precisely tracked vaccine-responding T cell clones in identical twins.

This chain joins TRBV6-2 or TRBV6-3 to TRBJ2-7; the D gene is perhaps TRBD2, from 5 matching bases. The clonotype comes from a woman between 18 and 29 years old in good health. The sample was PBMCs. Here is the DNA: TGTGCCAGCAGTTACGATGAGGGCGTCTACGAGCAGTACTTC. Translated, it reads CASSYDEGVYEQYF.